The 2 T cell receptor beta chains listed next were all sequenced from one sample in a study of cytomegalovirus exposure and HLA in healthy donors. Primers: 60 Vbeta forward and 13 Jbeta reverse. Method: immunoSEQ multiplex PCR; TCRdb's copy keeps in-frame clones and lacks some. The table shows under 200,000 clones, with roughly 79% occurring only once. The sequenced sample consisted of PBMCs. Receptors originate from a man between 50 and 59 years old in good health and CMV-seropositive.

This clone was detected only once. The chain joins TRBV4-3 to TRBJ2-3; 10 bases are shared with TRBD2. The CDR3 totals 16 residues. Losses at the gene ends were 1 base for V and 7 bases for J; bases not matched to a gene: 8. Per the germline V gene, CDR1 is LGHNA and CDR2 is YSLEER. The CDR3: CASSQVSSGGLNTQYF. The CDR3 bases are TGCGCCAGCAGCCAAGTTTCTAGCGGGGGATTAAATACGCAGTATTTT.

V usage is TRBV7-2 and J usage is TRBJ1-1, with a possible D match to TRBD1 (6 bases). Trimming cost V 4 bases and J 7 bases, with 10 bases left between them. The length of the CDR3 is 12 residues. CDR1 and CDR2 from the germline V gene are SGHTA and FQGNSA. The CDR3 spells CASSSQGIEAFF. The CDR3 DNA reads as TGTGCCAGCAGCTCTCAGGGGATTGAAGCTTTCTTT.